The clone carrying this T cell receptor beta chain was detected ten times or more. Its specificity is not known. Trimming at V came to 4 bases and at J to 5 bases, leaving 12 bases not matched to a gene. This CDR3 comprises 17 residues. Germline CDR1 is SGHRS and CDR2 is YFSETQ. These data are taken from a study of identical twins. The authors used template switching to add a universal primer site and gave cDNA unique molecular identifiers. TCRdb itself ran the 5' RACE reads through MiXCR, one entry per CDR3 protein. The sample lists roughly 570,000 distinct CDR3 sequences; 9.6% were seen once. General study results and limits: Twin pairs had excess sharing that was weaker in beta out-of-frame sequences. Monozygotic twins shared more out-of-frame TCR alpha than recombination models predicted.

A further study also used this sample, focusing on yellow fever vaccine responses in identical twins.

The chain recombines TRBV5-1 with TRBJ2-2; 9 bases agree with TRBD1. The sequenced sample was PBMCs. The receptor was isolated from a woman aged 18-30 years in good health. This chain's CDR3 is CASSLFLGTGTTGELFF. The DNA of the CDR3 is TGCGCCAGCAGCCTCTTTTTAGGGACAGGGACAACCGGGGAGCTGTTTTTT.